The 20 T cell receptor beta chains listed next were all sequenced from one sample in a study of T cells in Graves' hyperthyroidism and ophthalmopathy. TCR beta CDR3 regions were amplified from RNA transcripts. Primed by the HTBI set, a first-round RT-PCR was run on the TCR CDR3. MiXCR was run by TCRdb on the multiplex PCR reads, yielding one entry per CDR3 protein. This repertoire shows about 600,000 distinct CDR3 sequences, about 16% found once; its top ten account for less than 3.5%. The sequencing input was blood. The receptors derive from a middle-aged woman with Graves' ophthalmopathy.

This clonotype was found many times. The gene calls are TRBV3-1 and TRBJ2-2, with D unclear. V shed 1 base and J shed 6 bases, with 0 bases lying between them. The germline V gene encodes CDR1 LGHDT and CDR2 YNNKEL (reference sequence). The CDR3 is made up of 11 amino acids. The CDR3 reads CASSQAGELFF. The CDR3 DNA is TGTGCCAGCAGCCAAGCCGGGGAGCTGTTTTTT.

As regards this clonotype: Just one base apart from a much larger clone, this may be a read error. The chain combines TRBV20-1 with TRBJ1-6; D possibly corresponds to TRBD1 (6 bases). Germline values: CDR1 DFQATT, CDR2 SNEGSKA (reference sequence). The CDR3 spans 14 residues. DNA of the CDR3: TGCAGTGCTAAGAGGACGGGACATAATTCACCCCTCTACTTT. Protein: CSAKRTGHNSPLYF.

This clonotype was detected ten times or more. The V call is TRBV6-1, the J call TRBJ1-1, with 8 positions matching TRBD1. Germline V lookup: CDR1 MNHNS, CDR2 SASEGT. The CDR3 has 13 amino acids. V was clipped by 5 bases and J by 7 bases; unmatched bases: 6. The CDR3: CASSYQGAVEAFF. For the CDR3, the DNA is TGTGCCAGCAGTTACCAGGGGGCAGTTGAAGCTTTCTTT.

This clonotype came up many times. V usage is TRBV2 and J usage is TRBJ2-2; 11 nucleotides line up with TRBD2. Germline CDR1 is SNHLY and CDR2 is FYNNEI. The CDR3 is made up of 15 amino acids. DNA of the CDR3: TGTGTCACTAGCGGGAGTAGGCTAAACACCGGGGAGCTGTTTTTT. Translating gives CVTSGSRLNTGELFF.

The V gene is TRBV7-9, the J gene TRBJ2-1; TRBD2 agrees at 7 bases. The CDR3 contains 13 residues. CDR1 is SEHNR and CDR2 is FQNEAQ in the germline V gene (reference sequence). The junction had 3 bases not matched to a gene; V was cut back by 7 bases and J by 3 bases. Written as DNA, the CDR3 is TGTGCCAGCAATAAGCGGGACTACAATGAGCAGTTCTTC. This translates into CASNKRDYNEQFF.

This clonotype was detected ten times or more. The chain recombines TRBV3-1 with TRBJ2-1; weak D call: TRBD2 (5 bases). CDR1 and CDR2 (germline): LGHDT, YNNKEL (reference sequence). The CDR3 runs to 14 residues. Trimming took 7 bases from V and 8 from J, leaving 18 bases between them. As DNA, the CDR3 is TGTGCCAGCACCCCGGGGAATAGGATCCATGAGCAGTTCTTC. Encoded protein: CASTPGNRIHEQFF.

CDR3 bases: TGTGCCAGCAGCCGTTATGTCTCCTACGAGCAGTACTTC. It specifies CASSRYVSYEQYF. V and J are TRBV7-2 and TRBJ2-7; the D is unclear. This CDR3 spans 13 amino acids. V lost 5 bases to trimming and J lost 0 bases, with 8 bases between them. CDR1 is SGHTA, CDR2 FQGNSA, per germline.

This clonotype was seen at least ten times. The rearrangement links TRBV11-2 to TRBJ2-7, with 12 bases fitting TRBD2. V trimming: 4 bases; J trimming: 2 bases; junction bases outside the gene matches: 3. This CDR3 has 15 amino acids. Germline V gives CDR1 SGHAT, CDR2 FQNNGV. The DNA for the CDR3 is TGTGCCAGCAGCTCACTAGCGGGAGGACCCTACGAGCAGTACTTC. Protein: CASSSLAGGPYEQYF. Looking up the rest from reference TRBV11-2 and TRBJ2-7 gives the full variable domain: EAGVAQSPRYKIIEKRQSVAFWCNPISGHATLYWYQQILGQGPKLLIQFQNNGVVDDSQLPKDRFSAERLKGVDSTLKIQPAKLEDSAVYLCASSSLAGGPYEQYFGPGTRLTVT.

This clonotype has a count of ten or more. CDR3 residues: CASSQGNTRQGATEAFF. In DNA, the CDR3 is TGTGCCAGCAGCCAAGGTAACACCCGACAGGGAGCCACTGAAGCTTTCTTT. The rearrangement joins TRBV3-1 to TRBJ1-1, with 7 bases aligning to TRBD1. This CDR3 contains 17 residues. J was trimmed by 4 bases and V by 1 base; bases with no gene match: 12. Per the germline V gene, CDR1 is LGHDT and CDR2 is YNNKEL (reference sequence). Based on the CDR3 plus reference TRBV3-1 and TRBJ1-1, the full variable domain is DTAVSQTPKYLVTQMGNDKSIKCEQNLGHDTMYWYKQDSKKFLKIMFSYNNKELIINETVPNRFSPKSPDKAHLNLHINSLELGDSAVYFCASSQGNTRQGATEAFFGQGTRLTVV.

This clonotype came up many times. The chain recombines TRBV30 with TRBJ1-1; D call uncertain. CDR3 size: 12 residues. V was shortened by 0 bases and J by 6 bases, with 8 bases between the two germline ends. The germline gives CDR1 GTSNPN, CDR2 SVGIG (reference sequence). For the CDR3, the DNA is TGTGCCTGGAGTGTACGGGGATCTGAAGCTTTCTTT. Amino acids: CAWSVRGSEAFF.

The sample holds many counts of this clonotype. V usage is TRBV20-1 and J usage is TRBJ2-7; 14 nucleotides agree with TRBD2. Germline CDR1 and CDR2: DFQATT and SNEGSKA (reference sequence). V shed 0 bases, J shed 4 bases, and the junction held 5 bases outside the gene matches. The CDR3 covers 16 residues. The CDR3 reads CSARDGGLAGGYEQYF. The CDR3 DNA sequence: TGCAGTGCTAGAGATGGCGGACTAGCGGGGGGTTACGAGCAGTACTTC.

This clonotype has just a few counts. The V and J genes are TRBV20-1 and TRBJ2-5; tentatively, D is TRBD1 or TRBD2 (7 bases each). V was shortened by 3 bases and J by 5 bases, with 13 bases between the two germline ends. Looked up from germline, CDR1 is DFQATT and CDR2 is SNEGSKA (reference sequence). CDR3 size: 13 residues. Written as DNA, the CDR3 is TGCAGTGCTAGGGGAGGGGGCCTGGAGACCCAGTACTTC. Amino acid sequence: CSARGGGLETQYF.

This clonotype was seen ten or more times. The gene calls are TRBV7-8 and TRBJ1-4; 8 nucleotides align to TRBD1. CDR3 length equals 16 residues. The V and J ends lost 0 bases and 5 bases, in that order; junction bases with no gene match: 5. Germline V lookup: CDR1 SGHVS, CDR2 FQNEAQ. This chain's CDR3 is CASSLAQDRVNEKLFF. As DNA, the CDR3 is TGTGCCAGCAGCTTAGCGCAGGACAGGGTGAATGAAAAACTGTTTTTT.

This clonotype has a handful of counts. This sequence joins TRBV13 and TRBJ2-2, with a tentative D call TRBD1 (5 bases). CDR3 length: 12 amino acids. Germline CDR1 and CDR2: PRHDT and FYEKMQ (reference sequence). Trimming cost V 4 bases and J 8 bases, with 8 bases left between them. For the CDR3, the DNA is TGTGCCAGCAGCTCCAGGGTGGGGGAGCTGTTTTTT. Protein sequence: CASSSRVGELFF.

The genes are TRBV3-1 and TRBJ1-1, with a tentative D call TRBD1 (5 bases). V lost 2 bases and J 11 bases, leaving 18 bases between the germline ends. The CDR3 has 14 amino acids. Germline V gives CDR1 LGHDT, CDR2 YNNKEL (reference sequence). DNA for the CDR3: TGTGCCAGCAGCCAAACGCTACAGGCCGGGGAGGCTTTCTTT. Amino acid sequence: CASSQTLQAGEAFF.

This clonotype has a count of ten or more. The V and J genes are TRBV20-1 and TRBJ2-3; D is perhaps TRBD1 (5 bases). The CDR3 totals 14 residues. The germline V gene has CDR1 DFQATT and CDR2 SNEGSKA (reference sequence). V dropped 0 bases and J dropped 4 bases, with 11 bases sitting between them. CDR3 DNA sequence: TGCAGTGCTAGAGATCGTCAGGGTCCAGATACGCAGTATTTT. The encoded protein is CSARDRQGPDTQYF.

The sample holds many counts of this clonotype. The V and J genes are TRBV2 and TRBJ2-3; 10 bases agree with TRBD2. The germline gives CDR1 SNHLY, CDR2 FYNNEI. With V trimmed by 4 bases and J by 3 bases, 16 bases remained unmatched. The CDR3 is made up of 19 amino acids. This chain's CDR3 is CASSGDLAGGLLWTDTQYF. CDR3 nucleotides: TGTGCCAGCAGTGGAGATTTAGCGGGAGGACTCCTTTGGACAGATACGCAGTATTTT.

This clonotype was counted ten times or more. The V call is TRBV6-1, the J call TRBJ1-1; D is unresolved. The V and J ends lost 5 bases and 6 bases respectively, with 10 bases between them. The CDR3 contains 12 residues. Germline assignment: CDR1 MNHNS and CDR2 SASEGT. CDR3 sequence reads: CASSKGGSEAFF. CDR3 bases: TGTGCCAGCAGTAAGGGAGGATCTGAAGCTTTCTTT.

This clonotype was seen repeatedly, ten times or more. The DNA of the CDR3 is TGCAGTGCTAGAGATGGACGGGCCTTCAGCTCCTACAATGAGCAGTTCTTC. Residues: CSARDGRAFSSYNEQFF. The chain joins TRBV20-1 to TRBJ2-1; no definite D call. Germline V gene sequence: CDR1 DFQATT, CDR2 SNEGSKA (reference sequence). Between the trimmed V and J ends, which lost 0 bases and 0 bases, there was a span of 15 bases. This CDR3 has 17 amino acids.

The table lists this clonotype with many counts. The rearrangement joins TRBV7-8 to TRBJ2-1; a possible D gene is TRBD2 (6 bases). Germline lookup yields CDR1 SGHVS and CDR2 FQNEAQ. The CDR3 is 17 residues long. Trimming left V 2 bases short and J 4 bases short, with 18 bases between. CDR3 sequence: CASSLISASAAYNEQFF. In nucleotides, the CDR3 is TGTGCCAGCAGCTTAATTTCGGCTAGCGCGGCGTACAATGAGCAGTTCTTC.